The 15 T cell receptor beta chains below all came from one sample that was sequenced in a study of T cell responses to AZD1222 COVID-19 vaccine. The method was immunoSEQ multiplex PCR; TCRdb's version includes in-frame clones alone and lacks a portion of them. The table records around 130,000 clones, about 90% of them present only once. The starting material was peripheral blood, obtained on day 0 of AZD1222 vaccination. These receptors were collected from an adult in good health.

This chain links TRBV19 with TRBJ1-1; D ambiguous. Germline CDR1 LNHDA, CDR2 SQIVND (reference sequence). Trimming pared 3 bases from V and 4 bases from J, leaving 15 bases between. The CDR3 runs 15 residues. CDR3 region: CASSISSAPGTEAFF. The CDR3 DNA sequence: TGTGCCAGTAGTATTTCCTCCGCCCCGGGCACTGAAGCTTTCTTT.

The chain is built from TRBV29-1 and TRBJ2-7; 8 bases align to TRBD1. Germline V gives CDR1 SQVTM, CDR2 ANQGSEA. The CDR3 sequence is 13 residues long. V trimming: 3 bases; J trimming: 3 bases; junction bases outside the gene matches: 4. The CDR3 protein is CSVETGVGYEQYF. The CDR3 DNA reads TGCAGCGTTGAGACAGGGGTAGGCTACGAGCAGTACTTC.

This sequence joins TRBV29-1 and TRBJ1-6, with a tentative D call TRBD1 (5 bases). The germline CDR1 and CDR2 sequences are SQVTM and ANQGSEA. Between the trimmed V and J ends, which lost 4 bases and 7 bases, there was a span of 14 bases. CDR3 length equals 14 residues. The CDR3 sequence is CSVAAGQANSPLHF. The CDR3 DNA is TGCAGCGTTGCGGCGGGGCAGGCGAATTCACCCCTCCACTTT.

In DNA form, the CDR3 reads TGTGCCAGCAGTCCTAACATCGGAGGTGGAAACACCATATATTTT. This translates into CASSPNIGGGNTIYF. J is TRBJ1-3 and V is TRBV6-5; D is undetermined. The germline V gene has CDR1 MNHEY and CDR2 SVGAGI. The length of the CDR3 is 15 residues. The V gene lost 5 bases and the J gene lost 3 bases, with 14 bases spanning the gap.

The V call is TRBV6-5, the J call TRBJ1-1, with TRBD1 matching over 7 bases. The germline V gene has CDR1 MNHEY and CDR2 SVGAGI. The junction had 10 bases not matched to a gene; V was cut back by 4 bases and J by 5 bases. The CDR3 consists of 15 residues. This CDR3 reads CASSFRQGRNTEAFF. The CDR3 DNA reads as TGTGCCAGCAGTTTCCGACAGGGAAGGAATACTGAAGCTTTCTTT.

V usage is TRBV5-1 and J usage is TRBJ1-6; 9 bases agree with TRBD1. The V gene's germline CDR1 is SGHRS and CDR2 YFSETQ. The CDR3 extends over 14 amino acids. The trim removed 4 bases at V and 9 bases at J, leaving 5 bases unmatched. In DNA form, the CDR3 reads TGCGCCAGCAGCGAGGGACAGGGTGCTTCACCCCTCCACTTT. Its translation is CASSEGQGASPLHF.

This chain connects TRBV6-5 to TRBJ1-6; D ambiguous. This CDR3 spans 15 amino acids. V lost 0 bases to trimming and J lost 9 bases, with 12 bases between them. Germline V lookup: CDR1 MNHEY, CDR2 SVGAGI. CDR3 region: CASSYSDLKVSPLHF. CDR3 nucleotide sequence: TGTGCCAGCAGTTACTCAGACCTTAAGGTTTCACCCCTCCACTTT.

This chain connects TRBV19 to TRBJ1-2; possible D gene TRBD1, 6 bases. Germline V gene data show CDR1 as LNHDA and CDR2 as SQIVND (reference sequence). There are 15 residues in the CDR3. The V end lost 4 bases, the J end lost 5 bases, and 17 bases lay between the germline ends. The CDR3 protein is CASSRDIQKKYGYTF. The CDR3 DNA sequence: TGTGCCAGTAGTAGGGACATACAGAAGAAATATGGCTACACCTTC. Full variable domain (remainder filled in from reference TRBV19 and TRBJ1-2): DGGITQSPKYLFRKEGQNVTLSCEQNLNHDAMYWYRQDPGQGLRLIYYSQIVNDFQKGDIAEGYSVSREKKESFPLTVTSAQKNPTAFYLCASSRDIQKKYGYTFGSGTRLTVV.

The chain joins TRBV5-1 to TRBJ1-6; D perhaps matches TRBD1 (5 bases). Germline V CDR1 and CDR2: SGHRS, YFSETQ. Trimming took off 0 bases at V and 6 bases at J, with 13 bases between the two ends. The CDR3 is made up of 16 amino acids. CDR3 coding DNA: TGCGCCAGCAGCTTGGCCCCGGGACGGAGTAATTCACCCCTCCACTTT. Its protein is CASSLAPGRSNSPLHF.

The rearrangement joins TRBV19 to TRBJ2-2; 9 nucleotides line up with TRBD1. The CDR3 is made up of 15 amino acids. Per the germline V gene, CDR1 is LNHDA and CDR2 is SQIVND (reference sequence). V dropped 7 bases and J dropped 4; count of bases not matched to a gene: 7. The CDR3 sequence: CASIRGGQGTGELFF. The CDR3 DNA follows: TGTGCCAGTATTAGGGGGGGACAGGGCACCGGGGAGCTGTTTTTT. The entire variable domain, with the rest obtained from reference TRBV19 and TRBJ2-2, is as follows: DGGITQSPKYLFRKEGQNVTLSCEQNLNHDAMYWYRQDPGQGLRLIYYSQIVNDFQKGDIAEGYSVSREKKESFPLTVTSAQKNPTAFYLCASIRGGQGTGELFFGEGSRLTVL.

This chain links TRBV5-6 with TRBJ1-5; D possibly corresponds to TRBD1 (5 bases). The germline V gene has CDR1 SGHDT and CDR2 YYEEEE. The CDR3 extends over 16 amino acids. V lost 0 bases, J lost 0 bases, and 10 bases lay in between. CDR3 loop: CASSLGGTYSNQPQHF. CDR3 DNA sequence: TGTGCCAGCAGCTTGGGGGGGACCTATAGCAATCAGCCCCAGCATTTT.

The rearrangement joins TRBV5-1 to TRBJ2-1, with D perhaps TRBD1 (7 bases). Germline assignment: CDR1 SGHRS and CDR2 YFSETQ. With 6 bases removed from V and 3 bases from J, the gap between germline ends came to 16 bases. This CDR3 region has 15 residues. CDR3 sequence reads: CASTISGGGYNEQFF. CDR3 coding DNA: TGCGCCAGCACTATTTCAGGGGGAGGCTACAATGAGCAGTTCTTC.

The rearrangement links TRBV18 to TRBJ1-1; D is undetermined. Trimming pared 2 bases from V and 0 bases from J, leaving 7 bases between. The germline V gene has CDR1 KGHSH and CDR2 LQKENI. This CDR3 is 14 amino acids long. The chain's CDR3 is CASSPGIMNTEAFF. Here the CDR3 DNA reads TGTGCCAGCTCACCAGGGATCATGAACACTGAAGCTTTCTTT. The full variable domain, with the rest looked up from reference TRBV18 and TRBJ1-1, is NAGVMQNPRHLVRRRGQEARLRCSPMKGHSHVYWYRQLPEEGLKFMVYLQKENIIDESGMPKERFSAEFPKEGPSILRIQQVVRGDSAAYFCASSPGIMNTEAFFGQGTRLTVV.

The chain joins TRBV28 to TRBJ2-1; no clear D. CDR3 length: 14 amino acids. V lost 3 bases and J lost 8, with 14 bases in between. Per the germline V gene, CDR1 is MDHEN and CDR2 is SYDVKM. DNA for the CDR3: TGTGCCAGCAGTTTGATAGGAGTAGTCGATGAGCAGTTCTTC. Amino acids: CASSLIGVVDEQFF.

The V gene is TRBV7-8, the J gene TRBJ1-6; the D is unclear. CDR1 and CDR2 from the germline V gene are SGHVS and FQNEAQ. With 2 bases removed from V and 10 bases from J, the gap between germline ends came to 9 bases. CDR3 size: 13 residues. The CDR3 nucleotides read TGTGCCAGCAGCTTAATTAACGGGTCACCCCTCCACTTT. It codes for CASSLINGSPLHF. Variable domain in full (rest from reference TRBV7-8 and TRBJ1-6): GAGVSQSPRYKVAKRGQDVALRCDPISGHVSLFWYQQALGQGPEFLTYFQNEAQLDKSGLPSDRFFAERPEGSVSTLKIQRTQQEDSAVYLCASSLINGSPLHFGNGTRLTVT.